Each of the 6 T cell receptor beta chains below was sequenced from the same sample in a study of T cells after yellow fever vaccination. MiXCR, run by TCRdb on the 5' RACE reads, gives a single entry per CDR3 protein. Among hundreds of thousands of distinct CDR3 sequences listed, approximately 10% were seen once. The sequencing used CD4+ T cells sorted from PBMCs, collected 5 days after the yellow fever booster vaccination. Receptor source: a man younger than 30 who received the YFV17D yellow fever vaccine.

The chain links TRBV4-1 to TRBJ1-2; 7 bases are a match to TRBD1. CDR1 and CDR2 from the germline V gene are MGHRA and YSYEKL. J lost 7 bases, V lost 2 bases, and 7 bases had no gene match. The CDR3 has 14 amino acids. The CDR3 DNA sequence: TGCGCCAGCAGCCAATCGACAGGGTCCTCTGGCTACACCTTC. Translating gives CASSQSTGSSGYTF.

This clonotype was detected only a few times. The genes are TRBV21-1 and TRBJ1-4; the table calls TRBD1, which could not be checked here. TRBV21-1 is a known pseudogene. The CDR3 totals 16 residues. DNA for the CDR3: TGTGCCAGCAGCCTGGACGGAGGGGGCAAAAATGAAAAACTGTTTTTT. This translates into CASSLDGGGKNEKLFF.

Ten or more counts support this clonotype. The gene calls are TRBV3-1 and TRBJ1-2, with unresolved D. Germline V CDR1 and CDR2: LGHDT, YNNKEL (reference sequence). Trimming stripped 1 base from V and 8 bases from J, with 5 bases between. The CDR3 consists of 11 residues. The CDR3 region is CASSQAAGYTF. The CDR3 DNA is TGTGCCAGCAGCCAAGCTGCAGGCTACACCTTC. Supplemented by reference TRBV3-1 and TRBJ1-2, the full variable domain reads DTAVSQTPKYLVTQMGNDKSIKCEQNLGHDTMYWYKQDSKKFLKIMFSYNNKELIINETVPNRFSPKSPDKAHLNLHINSLELGDSAVYFCASSQAAGYTFGSGTRLTVV.

Only a few counts were recorded for this clonotype. The rearrangement joins TRBV24-1 to TRBJ1-4; 9 bases match TRBD1. Germline lookup yields CDR1 KGHDR and CDR2 SFDVKD. There are 15 residues in the CDR3. V lost 2 bases and J lost 7; bases outside the gene matches: 4. For the CDR3, the DNA is TGTGCCACCAGTGATTCGGGACAGGGAGGTGAAAAACTGTTTTTT. Its translation is CATSDSGQGGEKLFF.

J is TRBJ1-1 and V is TRBV7-2, with TRBD1 identical over 10 bases. This CDR3 contains 14 residues. Trimming removed 5 bases from V and 6 bases from J; junction bases left unmatched: 6. The germline CDR1 and CDR2 sequences are SGHTA and FQGNSA. CDR3 amino acids: CASSLGTGVPEAFF. In DNA form, the CDR3 reads TGTGCCAGCAGCCTAGGGACAGGGGTTCCTGAAGCTTTCTTT.

The genes are TRBV12-3 or TRBV12-4 and TRBJ2-7; 9 bases match TRBD2. V gave up 6 bases and J gave up 3 bases; unmatched junction bases: 9. The CDR3 sequence is 15 residues long. CDR3 nucleotide sequence: TGTGCCAGCAGATCTACTAGCGGGTTCTACTACGAGCAGTACTTC. Its protein product is CASRSTSGFYYEQYF.